Each of the 6 T cell receptor beta chains below was sequenced from the same sample in a study of T cells in Graves' hyperthyroidism and ophthalmopathy. Amplification of TCR beta CDR3 regions used RNA as the template. First-round RT-PCR targeting the TCR CDR3 was performed with the HTBI primer set. TCRdb analysed the multiplex PCR reads with MiXCR anew, one entry per CDR3 protein. The repertoire holds 370,000 or so distinct CDR3 sequences, with about a sixth as singletons. The sequenced sample consisted of blood. The receptors originated from a woman younger than 30 with Graves' hyperthyroidism that later progressed to Graves' ophthalmopathy.

This clonotype occurred many times. The V call is TRBV20-1, the J call TRBJ2-3; 12 nucleotides agree with TRBD2. This CDR3 is built from 17 residues. The ends lost 4 bases at V and 0 bases at J; junction bases unmatched: 8. Germline V CDR1 and CDR2: DFQATT, SNEGSKA (reference sequence). The CDR3 nucleotides read TGCAGTGCTACACTAGCGGGAGGTAGTTTTAGCACAGATACGCAGTATTTT. As protein: CSATLAGGSFSTDTQYF.

This clonotype was seen repeatedly, ten times or more. The J gene is TRBJ1-5, the V gene TRBV6-1; 9 bases fit TRBD1. Germline CDR1 is MNHNS and CDR2 is SASEGT. Trimming removed 6 bases from V and 0 bases from J; junction bases left unmatched: 9. The CDR3 runs 17 residues. The CDR3 loop reads CASSPGTGWYSNQPQHF. The CDR3 DNA follows: TGTGCCAGCAGCCCTGGGACAGGGTGGTATAGCAATCAGCCCCAGCATTTT.

V is TRBV18 and J is TRBJ2-7; possibly TRBD2 for D (6 bases). The germline CDR1 and CDR2 sequences are KGHSH and LQKENI. This CDR3 is 15 amino acids long. The germline V and J ends were trimmed by 6 bases and 4 bases, with 19 bases remaining between them. The CDR3 coding sequence is TGTGCCAGCTCGGGAATTGCGGGGAAAGAATACGAGCAGTACTTC. Translated: CASSGIAGKEYEQYF.

This clonotype was detected ten times or more. J is TRBJ2-3 and V is TRBV27; D is unresolved. The CDR3 extends over 16 amino acids. Germline V gene lookup returns CDR1 MNHEY and CDR2 SMNVEV (reference sequence). V was clipped by 3 bases and J by 2 bases, with 15 bases between them. The CDR3 reads CASSFRAVSHTDTQYF. CDR3 bases: TGTGCCAGCAGTTTTAGGGCAGTCAGTCACACAGATACGCAGTATTTT.

This clonotype was recorded a few times. V gene TRBV9 combines with J gene TRBJ1-6; D remains unclear. Germline V gene lookup returns CDR1 SGDLS and CDR2 YYNGEE. CDR3 length equals 15 residues. Trimming pared 4 bases from V and 0 bases from J, leaving 8 bases between. Here the CDR3 reads CASSPSSSYNSPLHF. The CDR3 bases are TGTGCCAGCAGCCCAAGTTCCTCCTATAATTCACCCCTCCACTTT.

This clonotype was counted at least ten times. The chain recombines TRBV5-5 with TRBJ1-1; D is perhaps TRBD1 (5 bases). Trimming removed 4 bases from V and 1 base from J, with 20 bases in between. The CDR3 totals 17 residues. CDR1 and CDR2 (germline): SGHKS, YYEKEE (reference sequence). CDR3 sequence (DNA): TGTGCCAGCAGCAGGGGACCGACCTTTAGAGGGAACACTGAAGCTTTCTTT. Protein product: CASSRGPTFRGNTEAFF.